This is a list of T cell receptor beta chains from one sample in a study of shared clonotypes between healthy human individuals. This table comes from immunoSEQ multiplex PCR, and its TCRdb copy is limited to in-frame clones, with some not included. In the table there are about 380,000 clones, approximately 97% of which are singletons. Sequenced input: memory CD8+ T cells sorted from blood. The receptors stem from a man aged 25 to 45 in good health. CDR3s include the opening cysteine and the closing phenylalanine or tryptophan.

CDR3: CASGTYPTGGPPNEQFF; V: TRBV12-5; J: TRBJ2-1
CDR3: CASSTGSSYNSPLHF; V: TRBV7-2; J: TRBJ1-6
CDR3: CASSSPSGRPYNEQFF; V: TRBV27; J: TRBJ2-1
CDR3: CASSLVGDNQETQYF; V: TRBV5-1; J: TRBJ2-5
CDR3: CASSLVVDDNEKLFF; V: TRBV5-6; J: TRBJ1-4
CDR3: CASRGTGRSGANVLTF; V: TRBV25-1; J: TRBJ2-6
CDR3: CASSLGLQYNEQFF; V: TRBV5-1; J: TRBJ2-1
CDR3: CASSLDPRGVGTGELFF; V: TRBV5-1; J: TRBJ2-2
CDR3: CASSFVLGNGELFF; V: TRBV12-1; J: TRBJ2-2
CDR3: CASSPPLAYEQFF; V: TRBV27; J: TRBJ2-1
CDR3: CASKLGLAGKNTGELFF; V: TRBV10-2; J: TRBJ2-2
CDR3: CASSLGVRKYQETQYF; V: TRBV28; J: TRBJ2-5
CDR3: CASSRTSTFNYEQFF; V: TRBV27; J: TRBJ2-1
CDR3: CASSELTGLAGVVTDTQYF; V: TRBV10-2; J: TRBJ2-3
CDR3: CASSLFRENQPQHF; V: TRBV28; J: TRBJ1-5
CDR3: CASRQGPPYEQYF; V: TRBV6-5; J: TRBJ2-7
CDR3: CASRAFRGGQETQYF; V: TRBV2; J: TRBJ2-5
CDR3: CASSPSLTGMNTEAFF; V: TRBV5-1; J: TRBJ1-1
CDR3: CASGYWGAYNEQFF; V: TRBV27; J: TRBJ2-1
CDR3: CASSLGRQGVSYEQYF; V: TRBV27; J: TRBJ2-7